These T cell receptor beta chains were read from a single sample in a study of T cells in Graves' hyperthyroidism and ophthalmopathy. TCRdb itself ran the multiplex PCR reads through MiXCR, one entry per CDR3 protein. The profile shows 250,000 to 300,000 distinct CDR3 sequences, about a sixth of them singletons. The sequenced material came from blood. The receptors stem from an older woman with Graves' ophthalmopathy. Each CDR3 is given with its conserved first and last residue. Each record gives: D gene, J gene, V gene, clone size, CDR3 DNA, CDR3 protein. A D gene is named only where the DNA matches it firmly. The size of a clone is reported for some rows only, either as once, few or many, or as a class for expanded clones.

TRBD1 TRBJ2-5 TRBV25-1 . TGTGCCAGCGCGAGGGGGCGCGGGGAGACCCAGTACTTC CASARGRGETQYF
. TRBJ2-1 TRBV9 few TGTGCCAGCAGCGTAGCTAGCTCCTACAATGAGCAGTTCTTC CASSVASSYNEQFF
. TRBJ2-7 TRBV4-2 many TGTGCCAGCAGCCAGATAAACGCAGGCCTTTTTGGCGAGCAGTACTTC CASSQINAGLFGEQYF
TRBD2 TRBJ2-3 TRBV28 many TGTGCCAGCAGTTTTCGCCAGCGGGGTCTGAGAGATACGCAGTATTTT CASSFRQRGLRDTQYF
TRBD2 TRBJ2-1 TRBV20-1 few TGCAGTGCTGGGGGGACTAGCGGGGGAAACTACAATGAGCAGTTCTTC CSAGGTSGGNYNEQFF
TRBD2 TRBJ2-5 TRBV4-3 few TGCGCCAGCAGCCAGTCGGCGGGGGGCCCAATGGCCCAGTACTTC CASSQSAGGPMAQYF
TRBD2 TRBJ2-7 TRBV20-1 many TGCAGTGCCCGAGTCCCGGGACTAGCGGGATACGAGCAGTACTTC CSARVPGLAGYEQYF
TRBD1 TRBJ2-1 TRBV5-1 few TGCGCCAGCAGCAAGACAGGGGGCTCCTACAATGAGCAGTTCTTC CASSKTGGSYNEQFF
. TRBJ1-4 TRBV3-1 many TGTGCCAGCAGCCTAAATTTCGGACACAAGGGCGAAAAACTGTTTTTT CASSLNFGHKGEKLFF
. TRBJ2-7 TRBV12-3/TRBV12-4 many TGTGCCAGCACCCGTGGGGGGTCAACCTACGAGCAGTACTTC CASTRGGSTYEQYF
. TRBJ2-2 TRBV27 few TGTGCCAGCAGTTTCGGGATGGCTAACACCGGGGAGCTGTTTTTT CASSFGMANTGELFF
. TRBJ1-2 TRBV19 . TGTGCCAGTAGCCTCGGCAGGAAACTTTATGGCTACACCTTC CASSLGRKLYGYTF
. TRBJ2-3 TRBV27 many TGTGCCAGCAGTCCCGCTCCTAGCACAGATACGCAGTATTTT CASSPAPSTDTQYF
. TRBJ2-2 TRBV5-5 few TGTGCCAGCAGCTTGTACGCTACCGGGGAGCTGTTTTTT CASSLYATGELFF
. TRBJ1-2 TRBV7-8 many TGTGCCAGCAGCTTACTTGGTGGCTACACCTTC CASSLLGGYTF
. TRBJ2-7 TRBV7-9 many TGTGCCAGCAGCTCGACTAGAAACGAGCAGTACTTC CASSSTRNEQYF
. TRBJ1-5 TRBV9 few TGTGCCAGCAGCGTATCAGGGATCAATCAGCCCCAGCATTTT CASSVSGINQPQHF
. TRBJ2-5 TRBV5-1 . TGCGCCAGCAGCAAACAGGGTGGCTACCAAGAGACCCAGTACTTC CASSKQGGYQETQYF
. TRBJ2-7 TRBV7-2 many TGTGCCAGCAGCTTAGCGGGAAAGGCCTACGAGCAGTACTTC CASSLAGKAYEQYF
. TRBJ2-3 TRBV11-2 many TGTGCCAGCAGCTTAATATCCGGGACAGATACGCAGTATTTT CASSLISGTDTQYF
. TRBJ2-2 TRBV11-3 . TGTGCCAGCAGCCCCCTAGGGCCGAACACCGGGGAGCTGTTTTTT CASSPLGPNTGELFF
. TRBJ2-7 TRBV11-2 . TGTGCCAGCAGCTTACTCTCGGGAGACTCCTACGAGCAGTACTTC CASSLLSGDSYEQYF
. TRBJ2-1 TRBV15 many TGTGCCACCAGCTCGCGTCTTAGCTCCTACAATGAGCAGTTCTTC CATSSRLSSYNEQFF
. TRBJ1-2 TRBV20-1 . TGCAGTGGAGGGCAGGATACCAACTATGGCTACACCTTC CSGGQDTNYGYTF
. TRBJ1-2 TRBV3-1 few TGTGCCAGCAGCCCGAGCGGGGACGCCGGAACCACCTATGGCTACACCTTC CASSPSGDAGTTYGYTF
. TRBJ2-2 TRBV7-9 few TGTGCCAGCAGCTACCCCAGGGTCATGAACACCGGGGAGCTGTTTTTT CASSYPRVMNTGELFF
. TRBJ1-5 TRBV6-5 . TGTGCCAGCAGTTATCATGGGACGGCTAGCAATCAGCCCCAGCATTTT CASSYHGTASNQPQHF
. TRBJ1-2 TRBV20-1 . TGCAGTGCTAAACCGGAGTATGGCTACACCTTC CSAKPEYGYTF
. TRBJ1-2 TRBV7-2 many TGTGCCAGCAGCCCCGTCCGGGGGTTTGCAGGCTACACCTTC CASSPVRGFAGYTF
. TRBJ2-2 TRBV14 many TGTGCCAGCATGGAGGGCCCAATTAACACCGGGGAGCTGTTTTTT CASMEGPINTGELFF
. TRBJ2-7 TRBV6-5 many TGTGCCAGCAGTTACTCGATTAAAGGGACCGAGCAGTACTTC CASSYSIKGTEQYF
TRBD1 TRBJ2-7 TRBV5-6 . TGTGCCAGCAGCTTCGAACGGTCCGGGACAGGTTATTCCTACGAGCAGTACTTC CASSFERSGTGYSYEQYF
TRBD2 TRBJ2-1 TRBV30 . TGTGCCTGGAGTGCCCGGACTAGCGGTATCTCCTACAATGAGCAGTTCTTC CAWSARTSGISYNEQFF
. TRBJ1-5 TRBV2 many TGTGCCAGCAGTAGGCAGGAAAGCAATCAGCCCCAGCATTTT CASSRQESNQPQHF
. TRBJ1-5 TRBV12-3/TRBV12-4 many TGTGCCAGCAGCCCTGGCCTTCGAAGTCAGCCCCAGCATTTT CASSPGLRSQPQHF
. TRBJ2-2 TRBV9 many TGTGCCAGCAGCGTAAGGACCGGGGAGCTGTTTTTT CASSVRTGELFF
. TRBJ2-1 TRBV11-3 many TGTGCCAGCAGCTTAGATCGAGGGGCTCACAATGAGCAGTTCTTC CASSLDRGAHNEQFF
TRBD2 TRBJ2-7 TRBV7-8 many TGTGCCAGCAGCTTAGGGGGCCTAGCGGGAGGCCCAACCTACGAGCAGTACTTC CASSLGGLAGGPTYEQYF
TRBD1 TRBJ1-2 TRBV2 many TGTGCCAGCTCGAGGACAGGGAGGGATGGCTACACCTTC CASSRTGRDGYTF
TRBD2 TRBJ2-1 TRBV5-1 many TGCGCCAGCACCTTCCAAGGACTAGCGGGAGTGTACAATGAGCAGTTCTTC CASTFQGLAGVYNEQFF
. TRBJ2-5 TRBV7-8 many TGTGCCAGCAGCTTAATAGGGCCGACCCAGTACTTC CASSLIGPTQYF
. TRBJ2-7 TRBV10-3 many TGTGCCATCAGTGATTCGGCAGATTACTACGAGCAGTACTTC CAISDSADYYEQYF
. TRBJ1-2 TRBV6-4 . TGTGCCAGCAGTGACAGGAGGGGGATCGGCTACACCTTC CASSDRRGIGYTF
. TRBJ1-2 TRBV20-1 many TGCAGTGCCCGGGCGGGGACTGTTTATGGCTACACCTTC CSARAGTVYGYTF
. TRBJ2-6 TRBV5-1 many TGCGCCAGCAGGTCGCAGGGGGCCAACGTCCTGACTTTC CASRSQGANVLTF